This T cell receptor (beta chain) is from a study of cytotoxic CD8 clonotypes in ibrutinib-treated CLL. Turning to the study itself: Samples showed on average around 240,000 productive templates and more than 75,000 productive rearrangements.

The sequencing depth, 1 in 200,000 to 1 in 1 million T cells, was the target. Generated by immunoSEQ multiplex PCR, the TCRdb table keeps only in-frame clones and is missing some. The sample consists of fewer than 400,000 clones, 67% of them appearing once. Study-wide findings and caveats: Contraction or stability on treatment characterized the public clonotypes, which were uncommon.

V was trimmed by 4 bases and J by 4 bases, leaving 17 bases between them. CDR1 and CDR2 from the germline V gene are SNHLY and FYNNEI. The CDR3 has 15 residues. Notes on this clone: What it binds is not known.

This TCR came from a human donor with chronic lymphocytic leukemia. The material was PBMCs, obtained after 36 months of ibrutinib treatment. This chain connects TRBV2 to TRBJ2-7, with D tentatively TRBD1 (6 bases). CDR3 coding DNA: TGTGCCAGCAGTGTTTTTCCAGGGACAACTTACGAGCAGTACTTC. Translation: CASSVFPGTTYEQYF.